Listed here are 16 T cell receptor beta chains from one sample, sequenced in a study of ipilimumab plus nivolumab after autologous stem cell transplantation. Libraries were prepared by immunoSEQ multiplex PCR; TCRdb keeps only in-frame clonotypes and omits some of them. Counted here are fewer than 1,000 clones, around 70% occurring once; the ten biggest clones make up 10% to 15%. This material consisted of PBMCs, taken in a trial of ipilimumab plus nivolumab as post-transplant consolidation. Receptor source: a male donor with primary mediastinal lymphoma.

The chain has TRBV14 and TRBJ2-7; the D is unclear. Trimming took off 1 base at V and 1 base at J, with 14 bases between the two ends. The CDR3 totals 16 residues. The germline CDR1 and CDR2 sequences are SGHDN and FVKESK. The chain's CDR3 is CASSQGADHPSYEQYF. The CDR3 nucleotides are TGTGCCAGCAGCCAAGGGGCCGACCACCCTTCCTACGAGCAGTACTTC.

By sample fraction, this clone is large (0.1 to 1%). This rearrangement joins TRBV6-1 to TRBJ2-2, with D hard to call. Germline CDR1 reads MNHNS; CDR2 reads SASEGT. The ends were cut back, 5 bases at V and 3 bases at J, with 7 bases in the middle. CDR3 length equals 13 residues. CDR3 DNA sequence: TGTGCCAGCAGTTTACCGTACACCGGGGAGCTGTTTTTT. This translates into CASSLPYTGELFF.

This chain connects TRBV7-9 to TRBJ2-2; D remains ambiguous. Germline CDR1 reads SEHNR; CDR2 reads FQNEAQ (reference sequence). The CDR3 contains 13 residues. V lost 4 bases and J lost 4, with 7 bases in between. The CDR3, as DNA: TGTGCCAGCAGCTCCATACTCACCGGGGAGCTGTTTTTT. As protein: CASSSILTGELFF. Full variable domain (remainder filled in from reference TRBV7-9 and TRBJ2-2): DTGVSQNPRHKITKRGQNVTFRCDPISEHNRLYWYRQTLGQGPEFLTYFQNEAQLEKSRLLSDRFSAERPKGSFSTLEIQRTEQGDSAMYLCASSSILTGELFFGEGSRLTVL.

This chain joins TRBV5-6 and TRBJ1-2; D call uncertain. CDR1 and CDR2 (germline): SGHDT, YYEEEE. V lost 6 bases and J lost 8, with 17 bases in between. The CDR3 sequence is 13 residues long. Here the CDR3 DNA reads TGTGCCAGCAAAGGACCGATAATAGACGGCTACACCTTC. Translating gives CASKGPIIDGYTF. Combining the CDR3 with reference TRBV5-6 and TRBJ1-2 gives the whole variable domain DAGVTQSPTHLIKTRGQQVTLRCSPKSGHDTVSWYQQALGQGPQFIFQYYEEEERQRGNFPDRFSGHQFPNYSSELNVNALLLGDSALYLCASKGPIIDGYTFGSGTRLTVV.

This chain joins TRBV5-6 and TRBJ1-1; D is possibly TRBD1 (6 bases). This CDR3 is built from 16 residues. The V end was cut by 4 bases, the J end by 2 bases, with 18 bases between. Looked up from germline, CDR1 is SGHDT and CDR2 is YYEEEE. CDR3 residues: CASSNGGGAINTEAFF. CDR3 DNA sequence: TGTGCCAGCAGCAACGGTGGGGGGGCAATAAACACTGAAGCTTTCTTT.

This rearrangement joins TRBV6-5 to TRBJ1-5, with a possible D match to TRBD1 (6 bases). Trimming removed 2 bases at V and 2 bases at J, with 13 bases between. This CDR3 has 16 amino acids. Germline V gene lookup returns CDR1 MNHEY and CDR2 SVGAGI. CDR3 nucleotide sequence: TGTGCCAGCAGTTACGGGGGGCCCGAGGGCAATCAGCCCCAGCATTTT. As protein: CASSYGGPEGNQPQHF.

This chain connects TRBV20-1 to TRBJ2-5, with 7 nucleotides matching TRBD1. The V gene's germline CDR1 is DFQATT and CDR2 SNEGSKA (reference sequence). The CDR3 covers 11 residues. The CDR3 DNA reads TGCGGGGGTAGGGGGCACGAGACCCAGTACTTC. Amino acid sequence: CGGRGHETQYF.

V gene TRBV11-2 combines with J gene TRBJ2-7; D possibly corresponds to TRBD2 (6 bases). The V end lost 1 base, the J end lost 4 bases, and 14 bases lay between the germline ends. Germline assignment: CDR1 SGHAT and CDR2 FQNNGV. The CDR3 sequence is 15 residues long. In nucleotides, the CDR3 is TGTGCCAGCAGCTTAGGAGCGGCGGGAAGTTACGAGCAGTACTTC. Translating it yields CASSLGAAGSYEQYF.

This clone came up a few times. The genes are TRBV6-1 and TRBJ1-2; D might be TRBD1 (5 bases). The CDR3 length is 11 residues. Germline CDR1 MNHNS, CDR2 SASEGT. Deletions cut 7 bases from V and 6 bases from J, with 9 bases between. CDR3 sequence: CASIRGHGYTF. CDR3 coding DNA: TGTGCCAGCATTCGGGGACATGGCTACACCTTC.

The chain recombines TRBV6-1 with TRBJ1-2; TRBD1 is a possible D gene (5 bases). Germline CDR1 and CDR2: MNHNS and SASEGT. Trimming cost V 4 bases and J 4 bases, with 13 bases left between them. The CDR3 runs 14 residues. The CDR3 DNA sequence: TGTGCCAGCAGTGGACCTGGGGCCCTCTATGGCTACACCTTC. Translated: CASSGPGALYGYTF.

The chain couples TRBV15 to TRBJ2-1; no clear D. Germline V lookup: CDR1 LNHNV, CDR2 YYDKDF (reference sequence). V was pared by 0 bases and J by 5 bases, with 8 bases between. CDR3 length: 14 residues. Written as DNA, the CDR3 is TGTGCCACCAGCAGAGAGCGGATAAACAATGAGCAGTTCTTC. This codes for CATSRERINNEQFF.

V and J are TRBV7-9 and TRBJ1-1; 7 nucleotides align to TRBD1. This CDR3 spans 15 amino acids. Germline V lookup: CDR1 SEHNR, CDR2 FQNEAQ (reference sequence). J lost 4 bases, V lost 3 bases, and 8 bases had no gene match. The chain's CDR3 is CASSLTGFGSTEAFF. The CDR3 DNA follows: TGTGCCAGCAGCTTGACAGGGTTTGGGTCCACTGAAGCTTTCTTT.

The V call is TRBV5-1, the J call TRBJ2-5, with a possible D match to TRBD1 (6 bases). Germline V gene lookup returns CDR1 SGHRS and CDR2 YFSETQ. The CDR3 consists of 16 residues. The V end lost 0 bases, the J end lost 2 bases, and 14 bases lay between the germline ends. The CDR3 coding sequence is TGCGCCAGCAGCTTGGGGGACATACTCGGACAAGAGACCCAGTACTTC. It translates to CASSLGDILGQETQYF.

This chain links TRBV7-6 with TRBJ1-1, with D unclear. The CDR3 contains 11 residues. V was pared by 3 bases and J by 11 bases, with 10 bases between. Per germline, CDR1 SGHVS and CDR2 FNYEAQ. The CDR3 nucleotides read TGTGCCAGCAGCTTCGGATTCGAGGCTTTCTTT. This sequence encodes CASSFGFEAFF. Full variable domain (rest looked up from reference TRBV7-6 and TRBJ1-1): GAGVSQSPRYKVTKRGQDVALRCDPISGHVSLYWYRQALGQGPEFLTYFNYEAQQDKSGLPNDRFSAERPEGSISTLTIQRTEQRDSAMYRCASSFGFEAFFGQGTRLTVV.

The chain employs TRBV4-1 and TRBJ2-1; tentatively, D is TRBD2 (5 bases). There are 19 residues in the CDR3. V was clipped by 0 bases and J by 4 bases, with 22 bases between them. Germline loops: CDR1 MGHRA, CDR2 YSYEKL. The CDR3, as DNA: TGCGCCAGCAGCCAAGATCAACGTGGACTTTCAGCCGGATACAATGAGCAGTTCTTC. This codes for CASSQDQRGLSAGYNEQFF.

The genes are TRBV7-9 and TRBJ2-7; 7 bases agree with TRBD1. The CDR3 totals 15 residues. V lost 4 bases to trimming and J lost 7 bases; unmatched junction nucleotides: 13. In germline, CDR1 is SEHNR, CDR2 FQNEAQ (reference sequence). For the CDR3, the DNA is TGTGCCAGCAGCTCCCCATGGACAGGCGTCCGAGAGCAGTACTTC. It specifies CASSSPWTGVREQYF.